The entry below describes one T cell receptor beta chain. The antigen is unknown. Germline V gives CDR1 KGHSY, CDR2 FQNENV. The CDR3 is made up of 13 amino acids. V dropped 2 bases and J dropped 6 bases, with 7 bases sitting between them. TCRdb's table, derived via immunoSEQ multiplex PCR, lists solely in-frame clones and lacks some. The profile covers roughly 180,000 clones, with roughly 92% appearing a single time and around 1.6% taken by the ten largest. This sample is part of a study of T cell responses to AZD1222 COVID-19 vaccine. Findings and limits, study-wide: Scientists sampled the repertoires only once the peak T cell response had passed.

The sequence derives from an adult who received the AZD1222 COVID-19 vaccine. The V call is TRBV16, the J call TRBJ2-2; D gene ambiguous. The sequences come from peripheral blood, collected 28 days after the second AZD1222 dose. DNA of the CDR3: TGTGCCAGCAGCCAAACTCTAGCCGGGGAGCTGTTTTTT. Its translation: CASSQTLAGELFF.